The 13 T cell receptor beta chains reported below all come from one sample, sequenced in a study of memory CD4+ T cells and cytomegalovirus serostatus. The assay was immunoSEQ multiplex PCR, and TCRdb's table has in-frame clones only and misses some. Here the sample spans approximately 70,000 clones, approximately 80% being singletons. The sort gate was single viable CD3+CD4+CD8-CD45RO+ cells for memory CD4+ T cells. Sequencing was performed on memory CD4+ T cells from blood. These receptor sequences come from an adult in good health and CMV-seropositive.

The chain is built from TRBV19 and TRBJ1-5; D is perhaps TRBD1 (6 bases). Trimming took 7 bases from V and 5 from J, leaving 24 bases between them. This CDR3 comprises 17 residues. Germline V gives CDR1 LNHDA, CDR2 SQIVND (reference sequence). CDR3: CASTPGHLGIGDQPQHF. For the CDR3, the DNA is TGTGCCAGTACCCCGGGACATTTAGGGATAGGGGATCAGCCCCAGCATTTT.

This chain connects TRBV30 to TRBJ1-3, with D perhaps matching TRBD1 (5 bases). Per the germline V gene, CDR1 is GTSNPN and CDR2 is SVGIG (reference sequence). The V end lost 3 bases, the J end lost 3 bases, and 6 bases lay between the germline ends. CDR3 size: 12 residues. Here the CDR3 DNA reads TGTGCCTGGAGGGGGGGTGGAAACACCATATATTTT. Amino acid sequence: CAWRGGGNTIYF.

In this sample, this clone turned up once. Germline and junction disagree at one end, which may indicate a read error. V usage is TRBV9 and J usage is TRBJ2-1; D perhaps matches TRBD2 (5 bases). Looked up from germline, CDR1 is SGDLS and CDR2 is YYNGEE. This CDR3 is 15 amino acids long. For the CDR3, the DNA is TGTGCCAGCAGCGCGGACTCCGAAGCCTACAGTGAGCAGTTCTTC. Residues: CASSADSEAYSEQFF.

The chain couples TRBV7-2 to TRBJ2-7; possible D gene TRBD2, 5 bases. Germline CDR1 and CDR2: SGHTA and FQGNSA. This CDR3 has 13 amino acids. V was cut by 5 bases and J by 6 bases, with 14 bases left in between. CDR3 bases: TGTGCCAGCAGCCCTCGTAGAGAGGGCGAGCAGTACTTC. Translated, it gives CASSPRREGEQYF. The whole variable domain, remainder taken from reference TRBV7-2 and TRBJ2-7, is GAGVSQSPSNKVTEKGKDVELRCDPISGHTALYWYRQSLGQGLEFLIYFQGNSAPDKSGLPSDRFSAERTGGSVSTLTIQRTQQEDSAVYLCASSPRREGEQYFGPGTRLTVT.

The chain couples TRBV5-1 to TRBJ2-7; TRBD1 aligns across 7 bases. Trimming at V came to 3 bases and at J to 0 bases, leaving 6 bases not matched to a gene. This CDR3 comprises 15 residues. Germline V CDR1 and CDR2: SGHRS, YFSETQ. The CDR3 protein is CASSYGTVDSYEQYF. The CDR3 DNA sequence: TGCGCCAGCAGCTATGGGACAGTCGACTCCTACGAGCAGTACTTC.

This clone was detected ten times or more. The chain has TRBV7-8 and TRBJ2-5; D may be TRBD1 or TRBD2 (5 bases each). CDR1 SGHVS and CDR2 FQNEAQ come from the germline V gene. This CDR3 contains 13 residues. Trimming removed 6 bases at V and 2 bases at J, with 10 bases between. CDR3 sequence: CASSPGQQETQYF. The CDR3 nucleotides are TGTGCCAGCAGTCCGGGGCAGCAAGAGACCCAGTACTTC.

The rearrangement joins TRBV7-8 to TRBJ1-2; 7 bases are a match to TRBD1. This CDR3 region has 16 residues. Germline CDR1 is SGHVS and CDR2 is FQNEAQ. The J segment lost 4 bases and the V segment lost 5 bases, leaving 13 bases of the junction unmatched. The CDR3 region is CASSRGDRGTSYGYTF. CDR3 in DNA: TGTGCCAGCAGCCGCGGGGACAGAGGGACTTCCTATGGCTACACCTTC. The entire variable domain, with the rest obtained from reference TRBV7-8 and TRBJ1-2, is as follows: GAGVSQSPRYKVAKRGQDVALRCDPISGHVSLFWYQQALGQGPEFLTYFQNEAQLDKSGLPSDRFFAERPEGSVSTLKIQRTQQEDSAVYLCASSRGDRGTSYGYTFGSGTRLTVV.

The chain links TRBV2 to TRBJ2-7, with D perhaps matching TRBD2 (7 bases). Germline-derived CDR1 and CDR2 are SNHLY and FYNNEI. This CDR3 comprises 12 residues. V shed 4 bases and J shed 8 bases, with 12 bases lying between them. The CDR3 here is CASSVGGGKQYF. The CDR3 DNA reads TGTGCCAGCAGTGTGGGCGGGGGCAAGCAGTACTTC.

CDR3 residues: CASSFQTEQFF. Here the CDR3 DNA reads TGTGCCAGCAGCTTCCAGACAGAGCAGTTCTTC. The genes are TRBV5-6 and TRBJ2-1; D gene unclear. The CDR3 spans 11 residues. Germline assignment: CDR1 SGHDT and CDR2 YYEEEE. V dropped 2 bases and J dropped 10 bases, with 7 bases sitting between them.

The genes are TRBV2 and TRBJ2-5; 15 positions match TRBD2. The CDR3 sequence is 17 residues long. V shed 7 bases, J shed 4 bases, and the junction held 10 bases outside the gene matches. CDR1 and CDR2 from the germline V gene are SNHLY and FYNNEI. CDR3 sequence reads: CASNPYGLAGGLETQYF. CDR3 nucleotide sequence: TGTGCCAGCAACCCCTACGGACTAGCGGGGGGGCTAGAGACCCAGTACTTC.

The chain carries TRBV7-3 and TRBJ1-1; no firm D call. The germline V and J ends were trimmed by 0 bases and 1 base, with 9 bases remaining between them. The germline V gene has CDR1 SGHTA and CDR2 FQGTGA. This CDR3 comprises 15 residues. CDR3 sequence (DNA): TGTGCCAGCAGCTTAACCGACAATCCGAACACTGAAGCTTTCTTT. The encoded protein is CASSLTDNPNTEAFF. The full variable domain, with the rest looked up from reference TRBV7-3 and TRBJ1-1, is GAGVSQTPSNKVTEKGKYVELRCDPISGHTALYWYRQSLGQGPEFLIYFQGTGAADDSGLPNDRFFAVRPEGSVSTLKIQRTERGDSAVYLCASSLTDNPNTEAFFGQGTRLTVV.

The rearrangement joins TRBV30 to TRBJ2-5; 7 nucleotides align to TRBD1. Trimming took 7 bases from V and 5 from J; bases not matched to a gene: 10. CDR3 length: 13 amino acids. Germline CDR1 and CDR2: GTSNPN and SVGIG (reference sequence). CDR3 loop: CAYSDRLGETQYF. The CDR3 nucleotides read TGTGCCTATTCGGACAGGCTGGGTGAGACCCAGTACTTC.

V usage is TRBV5-4 and J usage is TRBJ2-5; D is unclear. This CDR3 region has 14 residues. Germline CDR1 and CDR2: SGHNT and YYREEE (reference sequence). V gave up 0 bases and J gave up 2 bases, with 8 bases separating them. The chain's CDR3 is CASSLASHQETQYF. CDR3 DNA: TGTGCCAGCAGCTTGGCCTCTCATCAAGAGACCCAGTACTTC. Full variable domain (rest looked up from reference TRBV5-4 and TRBJ2-5): ETGVTQSPTHLIKTRGQQVTLRCSSQSGHNTVSWYQQALGQGPQFIFQYYREEENGRGNFPPRFSGLQFPNYSSELNVNALELDDSALYLCASSLASHQETQYFGPGTRLLVL.